This T cell receptor (beta chain) came from a study of PD-L1 blockade in urothelial cancer. Whole-study context: Analysis of the blood was performed 3 weeks (second dose) and 6 weeks after treatment start. Overall study findings and caveats: Below-median pretreatment blood TCR clonality was a predictor of better survival.

There are a few counts of this clone. Antigen unknown. CDR1 and CDR2 (germline): SGHDT, YYEEEE. CDR3 length: 15 residues. The trim removed 3 bases at V and 2 bases at J, leaving 7 bases unmatched. Sequenced by immunoSEQ multiplex PCR; TCRdb stores in-frame clones only, minus some. The sample has 17,000 or so clones; 75% to 90% are singletons. Between 1 and 8 samples, pretreatment and on-treatment, were given by each patient. The clonotype was recovered from a man in his fifties with urothelial cancer. This specimen was PBMCs, taken around atezolizumab (anti-PD-L1) treatment. The V and J genes are TRBV5-6 and TRBJ2-7; 8 positions match TRBD2. The CDR3 bases are TGTGCCAGCAGCTCCCGGGTAGCGGGGCCCTACGAGCAGTACTTC. The encoded protein is CASSSRVAGPYEQYF.